A selection of T cell receptor beta chains follows, all from one sample in a study of cytomegalovirus exposure and HLA in healthy donors. TCRdb's table, derived via immunoSEQ multiplex PCR, lists solely in-frame clones and lacks some. This sample carries around 130,000 clones, 78% of them seen once, and the ten largest clones take about 1.8%. Sequencing was performed on PBMCs. Every receptor here comes from a woman in her forties in good health and CMV-seronegative. The CDR3 runs from the conserved cysteine through the conserved F or W.

TRBV28,TRBJ1-2,CASSSGQSGYGYTF
TRBV27,TRBJ2-7,CASGQILYEQHF
TRBV2,TRBJ2-3,CASRTGTGSTDTQYF
TRBV28,TRBJ2-3,CASSQRTSGRFADTQYF
TRBV28,TRBJ1-5,CASSTTGVGNQPQHF
TRBV27,TRBJ1-5,CASSLSGGHNQPQHF
TRBV29-1,TRBJ1-4,CSVELFNEKLFF
TRBV6-1,TRBJ1-2,CASSDPGYVGYTF
TRBV9,TRBJ2-3,CASTRGAGGEDTQYF
TRBV7-8,TRBJ2-7,CASSLSPGLAGVYEQYF